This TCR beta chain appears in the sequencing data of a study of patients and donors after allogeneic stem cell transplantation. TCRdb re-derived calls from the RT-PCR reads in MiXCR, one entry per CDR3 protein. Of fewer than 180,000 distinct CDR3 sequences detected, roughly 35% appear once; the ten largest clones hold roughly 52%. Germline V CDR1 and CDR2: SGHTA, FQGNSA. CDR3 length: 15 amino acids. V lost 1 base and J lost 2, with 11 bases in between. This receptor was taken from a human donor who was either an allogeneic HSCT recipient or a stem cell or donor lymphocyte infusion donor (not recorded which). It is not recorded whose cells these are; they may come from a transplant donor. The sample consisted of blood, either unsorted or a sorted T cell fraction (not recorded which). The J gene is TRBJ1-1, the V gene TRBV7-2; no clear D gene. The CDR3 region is CASSLGPYSNTEAFF. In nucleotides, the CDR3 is TGTGCCAGCAGCTTAGGGCCTTACAGTAACACTGAAGCTTTCTTT.